This T cell receptor beta chain was captured by sequencing in a study of cytomegalovirus exposure and HLA in healthy donors. V dropped 7 bases and J dropped 3; count of bases not matched to a gene: 11. This CDR3 is 17 amino acids long. Germline CDR1 and CDR2: MDHEN and SYDVKM. About this clone: Its antigen is not identified.

Data came from immunoSEQ multiplex PCR; TCRdb stores just in-frame clones and leaves some out. The sample holds about 360,000 clones, about nine tenths seen once. Findings and caveats of the study: Specificity for CMV antigens was confirmed in vitro for a few of the CMV-associated chains. The authors enumerated 150 to 200 TCR beta chains as linked to cytomegalovirus. Many donors carried some public TCRs, although rarity characterized most TCR sequences.

This chain uses TRBV28 with TRBJ2-2; 10 bases map to TRBD1. The sequenced material came from PBMCs. The receptor comes from a woman aged 18-29 years in good health and CMV-seronegative. The CDR3 reads CASTLSGQGTYTGELFF. The CDR3 DNA is TGTGCCAGCACCCTTTCGGGACAGGGGACCTACACCGGGGAGCTGTTTTTT. Complete variable domain (other parts from reference TRBV28 and TRBJ2-2): DVKVTQSSRYLVKRTGEKVFLECVQDMDHENMFWYRQDPGLGLRLIYFSYDVKMKEKGDIPEGYSVSREKKERFSLILESASTNQTSMYLCASTLSGQGTYTGELFFGEGSRLTVL.